Listed below are T cell receptor beta chains from one sample, sequenced in a study of identical twins. TCRdb reprocessed the 5' RACE reads via MiXCR and lists one record per CDR3 protein. The data show 700,000 or so distinct CDR3 sequences, approximately 9% seen once. These same records also appear under a second study, on yellow fever vaccine responses in identical twins.

Sequenced input: PBMCs. The receptor source for this set is a woman between 18 and 30 years old in good health. Each CDR3 is given with its conserved first and last residue. The D gene is left open where the match is weak. Clone sizes are given selectively: once, few, many, or a class where the clone is expanded.

j_gene | v_gene | abundance | d_gene | CDR3nt | CDR3aa
TRBJ1-1 | TRBV20-1 | . | . | TGCAGCGTGACCCTAACAAGGGGCACTGAAGCTTTCTTT | CSVTLTRGTEAFF
TRBJ1-5 | TRBV27 | few | . | TGTGCCAGCAGTCCCCGATTGGATCGGCCCCAGCATTTT | CASSPRLDRPQHF
TRBJ2-5 | TRBV7-8 | many | . | TGTGCCAGCAGCTTAGTTCTCGACGATACGACCCAGTACTTC | CASSLVLDDTTQYF
TRBJ2-2 | TRBV7-2 | . | TRBD2 | TGTGCCAGCAGCCCGCTGGTGGCGGGAGGAGGCACCGGGGAGCTGTTTTTT | CASSPLVAGGGTGELFF
TRBJ2-3 | TRBV29-1 | . | TRBD1 | TGCAGCGTCCGACCCGAGGGGGCAAGCACAGATACGCAGTATTTT | CSVRPEGASTDTQYF
TRBJ2-3 | TRBV4-2 | few | TRBD2 | TGTGCCAGCAGCCGAGGACTAGCGGGGAAAACTAGCACAGATACGCAGTATTTT | CASSRGLAGKTSTDTQYF
TRBJ2-7 | TRBV12-3/TRBV12-4 | many | . | TGTGCCAGCAGTCATTCGGGATACGGGGGCTCCTACGAGCAGTACTTC | CASSHSGYGGSYEQYF
TRBJ2-2 | TRBV6-2/TRBV6-3 | few | . | TGTGCCAGCAATAGGAGGCCACACACCGGGGAGCTGTTTTTT | CASNRRPHTGELFF
TRBJ2-2 | TRBV21-1 | few | . | TGTGCCAGCAGCAAAGAAGGCCACACCGGGGAGCTGTTTTTT | CASSKEGHTGELFF
TRBJ2-1 | TRBV14 | few | TRBD2 | TGTGCCAGCAGCCGACTAGCGGGAGAGGTTCGCGAGCAGTTCTTC | CASSRLAGEVREQFF
TRBJ1-2 | TRBV7-2 | . | . | TGTGCCAGCAGCTTCTCTTTTGCGAGTTCTGACTATGGCTACACCTTC | CASSFSFASSDYGYTF
TRBJ2-5 | TRBV6-1 | few | TRBD1 | TGTGCCAGCAGGCAGGCCGGACAGGGTGGGACCCAGTACTTC | CASRQAGQGGTQYF
TRBJ2-2 | TRBV6-5 | . | . | TGTGCCAGCAGTTACTCGAGGACGATCGGGGGCACCGGGGAGCTGTTTTTT | CASSYSRTIGGTGELFF
TRBJ1-1 | TRBV20-1 | . | . | TGCAGTGCTAGTAAGCGATCGAACACTGAAGCTTTCTTT | CSASKRSNTEAFF
TRBJ2-1 | TRBV6-1 | few | TRBD2 | TGTGCCAGCATCTCCAGCGGGGGAACTGAGCAGTTCTTC | CASISSGGTEQFF
TRBJ2-3 | TRBV30 | few | TRBD2 | TGTGCCTGGAGTGTACGGCGGGGGGTAGATACGCAGTATTTT | CAWSVRRGVDTQYF